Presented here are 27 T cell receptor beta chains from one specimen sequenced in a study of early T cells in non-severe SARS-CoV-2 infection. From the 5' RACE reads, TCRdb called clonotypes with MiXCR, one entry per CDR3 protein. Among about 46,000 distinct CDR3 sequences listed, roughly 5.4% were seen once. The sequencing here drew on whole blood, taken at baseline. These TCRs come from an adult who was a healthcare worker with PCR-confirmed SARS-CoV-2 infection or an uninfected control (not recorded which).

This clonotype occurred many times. CDR3 bases: TGCGCCAGCAGCCAAGCCGACAGGGGGCGGGAAGCTTTCTTT. Its translation is CASSQADRGREAFF. J is TRBJ1-1 and V is TRBV4-1; TRBD1 aligns across 10 bases. The length of the CDR3 is 14 residues. Per the germline V gene, CDR1 is MGHRA and CDR2 is YSYEKL. V gave up 1 base and J gave up 8 bases; unmatched junction bases: 4.

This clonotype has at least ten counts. The CDR3 protein is CATSREGQINYEQYF. The DNA for the CDR3 is TGTGCCACCAGCAGAGAGGGACAGATTAACTACGAGCAGTACTTC. The rearrangement uses TRBV15 and TRBJ2-7; 7 bases map to TRBD1. Per germline, CDR1 LNHNV and CDR2 YYDKDF (reference sequence). The V segment lost 0 bases and the J segment 3 bases; nucleotides outside the gene matches: 5. The CDR3 length is 15 residues.

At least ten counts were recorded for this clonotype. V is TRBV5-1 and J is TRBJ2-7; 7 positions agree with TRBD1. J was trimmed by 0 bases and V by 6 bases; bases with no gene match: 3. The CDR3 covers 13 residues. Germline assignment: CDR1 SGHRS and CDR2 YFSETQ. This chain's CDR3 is CASKWDSSYEQYF. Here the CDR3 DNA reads TGCGCCAGCAAATGGGACAGCTCCTACGAGCAGTACTTC.

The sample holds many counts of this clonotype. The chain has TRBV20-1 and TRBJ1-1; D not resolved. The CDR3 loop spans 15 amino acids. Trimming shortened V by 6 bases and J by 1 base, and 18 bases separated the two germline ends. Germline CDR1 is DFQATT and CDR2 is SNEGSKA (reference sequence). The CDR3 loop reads CSALALDVPNTEAFF. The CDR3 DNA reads TGCAGTGCCCTCGCGCTGGATGTACCGAACACTGAAGCTTTCTTT.

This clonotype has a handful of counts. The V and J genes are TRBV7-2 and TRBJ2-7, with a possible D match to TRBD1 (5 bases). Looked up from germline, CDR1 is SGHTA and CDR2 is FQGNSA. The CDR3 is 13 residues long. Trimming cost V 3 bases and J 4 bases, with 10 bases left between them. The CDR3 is CASSFTGSYEQYF. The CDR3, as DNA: TGTGCCAGCAGCTTCACAGGATCATACGAGCAGTACTTC.

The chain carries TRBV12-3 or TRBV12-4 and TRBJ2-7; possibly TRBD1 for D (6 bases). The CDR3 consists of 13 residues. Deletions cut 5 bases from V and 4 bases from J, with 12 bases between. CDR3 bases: TGTGCCAGCAGTACAGGGTTCGGGTACGAGCAGTACTTC. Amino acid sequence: CASSTGFGYEQYF.

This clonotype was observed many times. CDR3 loop: CASSLSPGTGLKGYGYTF. In DNA form, the CDR3 reads TGTGCCAGCAGTTTAAGCCCCGGGACAGGGCTAAAAGGATATGGCTACACCTTC. This chain links TRBV12-3 or TRBV12-4 with TRBJ1-2, with 9 bases identical to TRBD1. After removal of 2 bases from V and 5 bases from J, the junction contained 15 bases not matched to a gene. This CDR3 region has 18 residues.

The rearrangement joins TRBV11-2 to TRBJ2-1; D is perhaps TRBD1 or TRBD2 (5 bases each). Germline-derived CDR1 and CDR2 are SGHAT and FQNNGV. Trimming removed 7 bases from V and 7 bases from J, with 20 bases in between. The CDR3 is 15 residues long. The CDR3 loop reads CASTTAGALGNEQFF. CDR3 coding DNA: TGTGCCAGCACTACTGCCGGGGCCCTAGGAAATGAGCAGTTCTTC.

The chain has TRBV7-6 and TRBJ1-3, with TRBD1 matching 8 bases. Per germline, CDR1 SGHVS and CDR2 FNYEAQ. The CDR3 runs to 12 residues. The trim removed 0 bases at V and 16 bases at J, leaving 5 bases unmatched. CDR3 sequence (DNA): TGTGCCAGCAGCTTAGCCACGGACAGGGTGTATTTT. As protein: CASSLATDRVYF.

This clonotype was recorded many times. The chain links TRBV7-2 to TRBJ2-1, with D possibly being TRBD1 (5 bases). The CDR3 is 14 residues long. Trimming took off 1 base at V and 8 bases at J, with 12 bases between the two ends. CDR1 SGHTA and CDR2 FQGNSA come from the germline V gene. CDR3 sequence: CASSLGGVGDEQFF. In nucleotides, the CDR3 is TGTGCCAGCAGCTTAGGAGGAGTAGGGGATGAGCAGTTCTTC.

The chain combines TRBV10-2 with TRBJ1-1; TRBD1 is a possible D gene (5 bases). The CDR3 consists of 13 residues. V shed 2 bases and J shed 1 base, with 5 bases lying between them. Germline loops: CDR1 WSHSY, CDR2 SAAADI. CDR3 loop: CASSEGTNTEAFF. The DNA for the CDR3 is TGCGCCAGCAGTGAGGGGACGAACACTGAAGCTTTCTTT.

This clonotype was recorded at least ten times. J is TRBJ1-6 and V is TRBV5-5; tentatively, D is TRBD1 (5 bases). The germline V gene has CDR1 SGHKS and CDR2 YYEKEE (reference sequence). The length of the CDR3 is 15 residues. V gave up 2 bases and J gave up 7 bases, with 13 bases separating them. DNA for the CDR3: TGTGCCAGCAGCTTAAGGGTGCCAGGGAATTCACCCCTCCACTTT. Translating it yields CASSLRVPGNSPLHF.

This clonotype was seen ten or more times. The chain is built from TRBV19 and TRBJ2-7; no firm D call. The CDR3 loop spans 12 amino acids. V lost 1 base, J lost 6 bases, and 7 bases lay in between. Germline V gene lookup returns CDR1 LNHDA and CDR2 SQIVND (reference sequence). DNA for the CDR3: TGTGCCAGTAGTATAGCTCACCGCGAGCAGTACTTC. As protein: CASSIAHREQYF.

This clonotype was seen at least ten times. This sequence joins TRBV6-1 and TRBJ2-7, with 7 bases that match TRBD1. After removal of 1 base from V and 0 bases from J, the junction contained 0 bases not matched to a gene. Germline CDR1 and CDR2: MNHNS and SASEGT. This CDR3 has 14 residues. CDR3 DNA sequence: TGTGCCAGCAGTGAAGGACAGGGCTCCTACGAGCAGTACTTC. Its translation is CASSEGQGSYEQYF.

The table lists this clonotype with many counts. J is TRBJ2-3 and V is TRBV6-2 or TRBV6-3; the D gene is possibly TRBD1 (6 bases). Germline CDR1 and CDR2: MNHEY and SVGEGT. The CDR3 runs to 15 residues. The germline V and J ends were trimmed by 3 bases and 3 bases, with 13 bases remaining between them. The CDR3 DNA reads TGTGCCAGCAGTTATTATCAGGGGTTAACAGATACGCAGTATTTT. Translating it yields CASSYYQGLTDTQYF.

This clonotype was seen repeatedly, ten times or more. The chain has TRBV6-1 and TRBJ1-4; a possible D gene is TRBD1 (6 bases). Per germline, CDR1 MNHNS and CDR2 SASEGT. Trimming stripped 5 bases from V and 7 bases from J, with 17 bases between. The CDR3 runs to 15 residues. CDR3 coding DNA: TGTGCCAGCAGTCAAAAGACGGGGGGCTCTGAAAAACTGTTTTTT. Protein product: CASSQKTGGSEKLFF.

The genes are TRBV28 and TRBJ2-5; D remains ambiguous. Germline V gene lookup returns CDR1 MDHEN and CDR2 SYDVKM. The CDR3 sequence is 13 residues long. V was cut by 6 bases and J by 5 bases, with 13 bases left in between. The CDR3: CASSNVARETQYF. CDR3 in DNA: TGTGCCAGCAGCAATGTGGCCCGGGAGACCCAGTACTTC.

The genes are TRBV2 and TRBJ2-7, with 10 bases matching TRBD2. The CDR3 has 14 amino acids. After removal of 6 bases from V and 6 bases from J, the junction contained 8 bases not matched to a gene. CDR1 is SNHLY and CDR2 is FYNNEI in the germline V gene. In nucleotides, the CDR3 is TGTGCCAGCAGCGTCCTAGCGGGAGCGGGCGAGCAGTACTTC. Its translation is CASSVLAGAGEQYF.

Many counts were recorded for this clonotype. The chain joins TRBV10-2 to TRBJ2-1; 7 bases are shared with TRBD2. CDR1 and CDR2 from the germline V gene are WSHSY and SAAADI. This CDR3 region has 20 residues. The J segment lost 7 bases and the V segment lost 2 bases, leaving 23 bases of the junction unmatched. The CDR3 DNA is TGCGCCAGCAGTGAGCCCTTCCAGGCGGGAGCCCCGACTTCCCGGAATGAGCAGTTCTTC. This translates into CASSEPFQAGAPTSRNEQFF.

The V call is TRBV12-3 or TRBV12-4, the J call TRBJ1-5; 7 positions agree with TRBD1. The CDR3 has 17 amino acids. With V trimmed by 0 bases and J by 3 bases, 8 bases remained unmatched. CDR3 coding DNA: TGTGCCAGCAGTTTAGCGCTTACAGGGGAGGCCAATCAGCCCCAGCATTTT. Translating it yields CASSLALTGEANQPQHF.

CDR3 loop: CAWSPNTGELFF. Written as DNA, the CDR3 is TGTGCCTGGAGTCCCAACACCGGGGAGCTGTTTTTT. The chain couples TRBV30 to TRBJ2-2; D not resolved. Germline-derived CDR1 and CDR2 are GTSNPN and SVGIG (reference sequence). The CDR3 length is 12 residues. Trimming stripped 2 bases from V and 2 bases from J, with 3 bases between.

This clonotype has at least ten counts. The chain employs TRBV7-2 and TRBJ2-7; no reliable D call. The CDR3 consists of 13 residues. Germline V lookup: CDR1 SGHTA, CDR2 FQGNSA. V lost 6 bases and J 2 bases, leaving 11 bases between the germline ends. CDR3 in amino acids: CASRPISTYEQYF. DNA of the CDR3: TGTGCCAGCAGACCCATTTCCACCTACGAGCAGTACTTC.

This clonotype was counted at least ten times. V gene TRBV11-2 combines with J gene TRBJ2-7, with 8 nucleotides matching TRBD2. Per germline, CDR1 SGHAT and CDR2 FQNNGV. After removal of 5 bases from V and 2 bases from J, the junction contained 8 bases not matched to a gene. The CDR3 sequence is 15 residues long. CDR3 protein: CASSLGGVSPYEQYF. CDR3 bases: TGTGCCAGCAGCCTCGGGGGGGTGAGTCCCTACGAGCAGTACTTC.

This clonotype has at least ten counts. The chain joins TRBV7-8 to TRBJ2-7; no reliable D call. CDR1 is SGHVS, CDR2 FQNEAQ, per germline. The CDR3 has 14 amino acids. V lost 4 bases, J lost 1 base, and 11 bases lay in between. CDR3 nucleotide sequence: TGTGCCAGCAGCTATTCCCCTGGTTCCTACGAGCAGTACTTC. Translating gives CASSYSPGSYEQYF.

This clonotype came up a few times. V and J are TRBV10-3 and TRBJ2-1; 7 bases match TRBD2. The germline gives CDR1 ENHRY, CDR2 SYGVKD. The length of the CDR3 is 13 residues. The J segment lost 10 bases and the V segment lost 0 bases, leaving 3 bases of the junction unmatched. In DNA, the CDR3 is TGTGCCATCAGTGAGTCGATAGCGGGCGAGCAGTTCTTC. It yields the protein CAISESIAGEQFF.

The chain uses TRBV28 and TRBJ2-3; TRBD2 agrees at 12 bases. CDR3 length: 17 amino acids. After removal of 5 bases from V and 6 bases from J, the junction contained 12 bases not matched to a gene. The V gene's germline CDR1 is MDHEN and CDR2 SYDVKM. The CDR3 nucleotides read TGTGCCAGCAGTCAGCCCGGACTAGCGGGATTAGGGGATACGCAGTATTTT. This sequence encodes CASSQPGLAGLGDTQYF.

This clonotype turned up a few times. CDR3 region: CASSEVGGGTDTQYF. CDR3 nucleotide sequence: TGTGCCAGCAGTGAAGTGGGCGGAGGCACAGATACGCAGTATTTT. The chain joins TRBV6-1 to TRBJ2-3; D not certain. The CDR3 extends over 15 amino acids. Germline CDR1 reads MNHNS; CDR2 reads SASEGT. V shed 1 base and J shed 1 base, with 9 bases lying between them.